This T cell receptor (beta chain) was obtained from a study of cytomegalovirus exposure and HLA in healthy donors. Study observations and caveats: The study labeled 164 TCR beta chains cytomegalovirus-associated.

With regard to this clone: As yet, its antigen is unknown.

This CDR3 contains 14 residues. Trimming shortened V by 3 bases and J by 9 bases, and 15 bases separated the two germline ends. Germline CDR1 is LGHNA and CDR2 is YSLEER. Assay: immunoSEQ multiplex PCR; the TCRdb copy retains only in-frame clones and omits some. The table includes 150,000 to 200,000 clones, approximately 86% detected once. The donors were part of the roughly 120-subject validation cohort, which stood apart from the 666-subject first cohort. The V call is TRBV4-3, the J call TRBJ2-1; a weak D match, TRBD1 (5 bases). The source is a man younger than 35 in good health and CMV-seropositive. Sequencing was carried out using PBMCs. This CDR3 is CASSHDFTGFEQFF. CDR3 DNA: TGCGCCAGCAGCCACGACTTTACAGGTTTTGAGCAGTTCTTC.